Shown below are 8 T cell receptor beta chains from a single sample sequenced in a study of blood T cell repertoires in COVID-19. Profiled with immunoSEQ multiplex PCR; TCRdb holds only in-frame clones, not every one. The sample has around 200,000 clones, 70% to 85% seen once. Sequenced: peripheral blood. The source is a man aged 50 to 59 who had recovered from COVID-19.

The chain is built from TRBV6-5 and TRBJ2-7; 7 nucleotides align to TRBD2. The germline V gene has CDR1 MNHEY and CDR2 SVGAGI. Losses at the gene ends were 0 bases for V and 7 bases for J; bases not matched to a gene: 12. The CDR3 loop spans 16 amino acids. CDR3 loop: CASSYSWFAGVREQYF. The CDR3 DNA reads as TGTGCCAGCAGTTACTCGTGGTTCGCGGGAGTAAGGGAGCAGTACTTC.

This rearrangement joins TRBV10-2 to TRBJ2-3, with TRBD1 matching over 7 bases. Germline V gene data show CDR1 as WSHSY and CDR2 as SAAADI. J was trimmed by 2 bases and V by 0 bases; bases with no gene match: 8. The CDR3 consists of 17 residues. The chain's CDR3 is CASSESRRQGTTDTQYF. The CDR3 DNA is TGCGCCAGCAGTGAGTCACGTCGACAGGGCACCACAGATACGCAGTATTTT.

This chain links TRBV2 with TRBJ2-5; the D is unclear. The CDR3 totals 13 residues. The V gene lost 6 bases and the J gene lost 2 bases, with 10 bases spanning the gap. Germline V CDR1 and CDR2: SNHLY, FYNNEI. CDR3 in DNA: TGTGCCAGCAGAGCTAGTCGTCAAGAGACCCAGTACTTC. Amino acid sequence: CASRASRQETQYF.

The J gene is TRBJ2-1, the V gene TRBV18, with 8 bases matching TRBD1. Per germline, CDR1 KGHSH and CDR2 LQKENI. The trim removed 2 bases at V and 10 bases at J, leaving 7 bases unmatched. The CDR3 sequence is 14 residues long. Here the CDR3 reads CASSPTDRVGEQFF. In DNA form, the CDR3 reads TGTGCCAGCTCACCAACGGACAGGGTAGGCGAGCAGTTCTTC.

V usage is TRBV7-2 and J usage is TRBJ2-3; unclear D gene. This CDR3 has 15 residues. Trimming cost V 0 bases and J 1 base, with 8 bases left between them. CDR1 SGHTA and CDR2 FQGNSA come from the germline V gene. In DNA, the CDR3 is TGTGCCAGCAGCTTAGCTGGCCTTGGCACAGATACGCAGTATTTT. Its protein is CASSLAGLGTDTQYF. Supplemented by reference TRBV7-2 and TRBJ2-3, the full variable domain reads GAGVSQSPSNKVTEKGKDVELRCDPISGHTALYWYRQSLGQGLEFLIYFQGNSAPDKSGLPSDRFSAERTGGSVSTLTIQRTQQEDSAVYLCASSLAGLGTDTQYFGPGTRLTVL.

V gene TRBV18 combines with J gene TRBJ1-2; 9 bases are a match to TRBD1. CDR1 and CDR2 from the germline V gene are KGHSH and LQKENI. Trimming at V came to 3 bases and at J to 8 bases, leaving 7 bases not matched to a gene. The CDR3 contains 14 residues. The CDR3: CASSPRTGDTGYTF. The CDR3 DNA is TGTGCCAGCTCACCCAGGACAGGGGACACCGGCTACACCTTC. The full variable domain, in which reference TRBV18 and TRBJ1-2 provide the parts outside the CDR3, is NAGVMQNPRHLVRRRGQEARLRCSPMKGHSHVYWYRQLPEEGLKFMVYLQKENIIDESGMPKERFSAEFPKEGPSILRIQQVVRGDSAAYFCASSPRTGDTGYTFGSGTRLTVV.

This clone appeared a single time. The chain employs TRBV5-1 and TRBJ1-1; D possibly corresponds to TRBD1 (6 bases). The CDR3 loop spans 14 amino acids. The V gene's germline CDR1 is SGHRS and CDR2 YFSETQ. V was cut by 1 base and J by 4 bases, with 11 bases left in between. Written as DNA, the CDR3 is TGCGCCAGCAGCTTGTCAGGGGTGGGCACTGAAGCTTTCTTT. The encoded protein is CASSLSGVGTEAFF.

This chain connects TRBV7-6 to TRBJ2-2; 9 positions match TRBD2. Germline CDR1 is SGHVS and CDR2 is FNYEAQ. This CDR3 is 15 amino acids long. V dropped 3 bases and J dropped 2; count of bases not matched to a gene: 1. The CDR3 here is CASSFSGSNTGELFF. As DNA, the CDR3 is TGTGCCAGCAGCTTTAGCGGGAGTAACACCGGGGAGCTGTTTTTT. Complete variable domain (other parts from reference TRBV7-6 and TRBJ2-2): GAGVSQSPRYKVTKRGQDVALRCDPISGHVSLYWYRQALGQGPEFLTYFNYEAQQDKSGLPNDRFSAERPEGSISTLTIQRTEQRDSAMYRCASSFSGSNTGELFFGEGSRLTVL.